This T cell receptor beta chain was recorded in a study of blood T cell repertoires in COVID-19. As originally analysed: The assay estimated nucleated cells by amplifying reference gene primers. The method was immunoSEQ multiplex PCR; TCRdb's version includes in-frame clones alone and lacks a portion of them. V and J calls and clone size are as listed in that table; D and trimming were resolved from the DNA. The data contain 70,000 to 100,000 clones, 75% to 90% of them singletons. Germline assignment: CDR1 LGHNA and CDR2 YNFKEQ. Trimming at V came to 3 bases and at J to 9 bases, leaving 8 bases not matched to a gene. This CDR3 has 14 residues.

This receptor was identified in an older man with active or convalescent COVID-19. This chain uses TRBV4-2 with TRBJ1-2, with TRBD1 identical over 9 bases. The sample consisted of peripheral blood. The CDR3 sequence: CASSHPTGGASYTF. DNA of the CDR3: TGTGCCAGCAGCCATCCTACAGGGGGCGCGAGCTACACCTTC.